The rows below give T cell receptor beta chains drawn from one sample of a study of blood T cell repertoires in COVID-19. Sequencing used immunoSEQ multiplex PCR; TCRdb keeps in-frame clones, though not all of them. The table shows nearly 80,000 clones, with 87% occurring only once. Sample: peripheral blood. The receptors were gathered from a woman of 80 years or more with active or convalescent COVID-19. Each CDR3 is given with its conserved first and last residue. D genes are given only for firm matches. Not every row has a clone size; where given, it reads once, few, many or a size class.

j_call v_call d_call clone_size cdr3_nt cdr3_aa
TRBJ1-1 TRBV7-2 TRBD1 once TGTGCCAGCAGCTTATACGAGACAGGGGAGATCGCTTTCTTT CASSLYETGEIAFF
TRBJ2-1 TRBV4-1 - - TGCGCCAGCAGCCAGTCGGATGAGCAGTTCTTC CASSQSDEQFF
TRBJ1-2 TRBV29-1 TRBD1 few TGCAGCGTTCATCCGGGACAGGGAATATTACGCTACACCTTC CSVHPGQGILRYTF
TRBJ1-2 TRBV5-1 - - TGCGCCAGCAGCTTGAGGGGGATCTATGGCTACACCTTC CASSLRGIYGYTF
TRBJ2-1 TRBV5-1 - - TGCGCCAGCAGCTTGGCCAGGGCCGTAGATGAGCAGTTCTTC CASSLARAVDEQFF
TRBJ2-7 TRBV24-1 - - TGTGCCACCAGTGAGAGGGGGTCGAACTCCTACGAGCAGTACTTC CATSERGSNSYEQYF
TRBJ1-2 TRBV5-1 - - TGCGCCAGCAGCTTGGGCGAGGACTATGGCTACACCTTC CASSLGEDYGYTF
TRBJ1-2 TRBV16 TRBD1 - TGTGTCAGCAGCCAATCGGGACAGGGCAGCGGCTACACCTTC CVSSQSGQGSGYTF
TRBJ2-7 TRBV3-1/TRBV3-2 - - TGTGCCAGCAGCCCCCCGCGGAGGCCCCACGAGCAGTACTTC CASSPPRRPHEQYF
TRBJ2-7 TRBV19 TRBD1 - TGTGCCAGTAGTATAGTCTCTGGCAGGGGGTACGAGCAGTACTTC CASSIVSGRGYEQYF
TRBJ1-1 TRBV5-5 - - TGTGCCAGCAGCTTGGCCGGAGAGGGAATGGGCACTGAAGCTTTCTTT CASSLAGEGMGTEAFF
TRBJ2-1 TRBV7-2 TRBD1 once TGTGCCAGCAGCTTTTTGACAGGGACGCAGTTCTTC CASSFLTGTQFF
TRBJ2-7 TRBV9 TRBD1 once TGTGCCAGCAGCGTAGCTCCGGGACAGGGTATTTACGAGCAGTACTTC CASSVAPGQGIYEQYF
TRBJ2-2 TRBV7-7 - once TGTGCCAGCAGCTTAGCGCCGTCGGGGGGCCGGCAGAGGGCCGGGGAGCTGTTTTTT CASSLAPSGGRQRAGELFF
TRBJ1-2 TRBV4-1 - few TGCGCCAGCAGCCAACTTCACCGAGCTAACTATGGCTACACCTTC CASSQLHRANYGYTF
TRBJ1-1 TRBV19 - - TGTGCCAGTAGTACTCAGCGGGGGAACACTGAAGCTTTCTTT CASSTQRGNTEAFF
TRBJ1-6 TRBV12-3/TRBV12-4 - - TGTGCCAGCAGTCTGAGACGGGATTCACCCCTCCACTTT CASSLRRDSPLHF
TRBJ2-7 TRBV7-6 TRBD2 - TGTGCCAGCAGCTTAGATGGATCTAGCGGGGGAGGCGAGCAGTACTTC CASSLDGSSGGGEQYF
TRBJ2-7 TRBV20-1 TRBD1 - TGCAGTGCTAGTCCCGGGACAGGGGCCTACGAGCAGTACTTC CSASPGTGAYEQYF
TRBJ1-2 TRBV28 TRBD1 few TGTGCCAGCAGGCGGCCGGGACAGGGGACCTATGGCTACACCTTC CASRRPGQGTYGYTF
TRBJ2-1 TRBV7-2 - - TGTGCCAGCAGCTTCGGTGGGTGGGGGGAGCCGTTCTTC CASSFGGWGEPFF
TRBJ2-3 TRBV7-6 - - TGTGCCAGCAGCTTAGCGACGGGAAGCACAGATACGCAGTATTTT CASSLATGSTDTQYF
TRBJ2-6 TRBV2 - - TGTGCCAGCAGTTCTACAGGGTGGGGGGCCAACGTCCTGACTTTC CASSSTGWGANVLTF
TRBJ1-2 TRBV6-5 - - TGTGCCAGCAGTTACTCCAGGTTAGATGGCTACACCTTC CASSYSRLDGYTF
TRBJ2-1 TRBV24-1 TRBD2 - TGTGCCACCAGTGGGGTGAGCGGGAGATCATACAATGAGCAGTTCTTC CATSGVSGRSYNEQFF
TRBJ1-1 TRBV19 - once TGTGCTTCCACCGGGGTTATGAACACTGAAGCTTTCTTT CASTGVMNTEAFF
TRBJ2-1 TRBV7-2 TRBD1 few TGTGCCAGCGGACAGGGGATAGGCTATGAGCAGTTCTTC CASGQGIGYEQFF
TRBJ2-7 TRBV3-1/TRBV3-2 TRBD2 - TGTGCCAGCAGCCATGGGGCTAGCGGGGGCCCCTACGAGCAGTACTTC CASSHGASGGPYEQYF
TRBJ2-7 TRBV6-6 TRBD1 - TGTGCCAGCAGCTTCGGACAGGTCTACGAGCAGTACTTC CASSFGQVYEQYF
TRBJ2-3 TRBV7-2 - - TGTGCCAGCAGCCCTCCGTTCCTCGGCACAGATACGCAGTATTTT CASSPPFLGTDTQYF
TRBJ1-4 TRBV6-5 - few TGTGCCAGCAGTTACTGGGGAGGTGAAAAACTGTTTTTT CASSYWGGEKLFF
TRBJ2-6 TRBV10-3 - - TGTGCCATCAGCGGTGGGGCCAACGTCCTGACTTTC CAISGGANVLTF
TRBJ2-5 TRBV14 TRBD2 - TGTGCCAGCAGCCGCAACAGAGCTTGGGACTATCAAGAGACCCAGTACTTC CASSRNRAWDYQETQYF
TRBJ2-3 TRBV7-3 TRBD2 - TGTGCCAGCAGCCCCGGACTAGCGGGGATAACAGATACGCAGTATTTT CASSPGLAGITDTQYF
TRBJ1-4 TRBV4-2 - - TGTGCCAGCAGCCAAGATTTGGGTAACCTAGGAAAACTGTTTTTT CASSQDLGNLGKLFF
TRBJ2-3 TRBV6-6 TRBD2 - TGTGCCAGCTTAGCGGGAGGGACAGATACGCAGTATTTT CASLAGGTDTQYF
TRBJ1-3 TRBV30 - - TGTGCCTGGAGTGTCGGGGGACCCGGAAACACCATATATTTT CAWSVGGPGNTIYF
TRBJ1-2 TRBV9 - - TGTGCCAGCAGCCTTGATACAGGGCGTAGGGGTGGCTACACCTTC CASSLDTGRRGGYTF
TRBJ1-6 TRBV28 TRBD1 - TGTGCCAGCAGCCTTATCCGGGACAGCGGATCACCCCTCCACTTT CASSLIRDSGSPLHF
TRBJ2-7 TRBV18 TRBD1 - TGTGCCAGCTCCGGGACAGAGATCTACGAGCAGTACTTC CASSGTEIYEQYF
TRBJ1-2 TRBV6-2/TRBV6-3 - - TGTGCCAGCAGCCTACAGTCCTTCTATGGCTACACCTTC CASSLQSFYGYTF
TRBJ1-5 TRBV9 - - TGTGCCAGCAGCGTCTCCGGGACACCGAATCAGCCCCAGCATTTT CASSVSGTPNQPQHF
TRBJ2-7 TRBV28 TRBD2 once TGTGCCAGCAGCCCAAGGACTAGCGGGGTCGGCGAGCAGTACTTC CASSPRTSGVGEQYF
TRBJ2-2 TRBV6-1 - - TGTGCCAGCAGTGAAATAGGGCTAGGGAGCACCGGGGAGCTGTTTTTT CASSEIGLGSTGELFF
TRBJ1-2 TRBV7-9 - - TGTGCCAGCAGCTCCGCGGGTTTTTTTGGCTACACCTTC CASSSAGFFGYTF
TRBJ1-1 TRBV5-4 - - TGTGCCAGCAGCAGGGGAGGGTTTAACACTGAAGCTTTCTTT CASSRGGFNTEAFF
TRBJ1-6 TRBV19 - few TGTGCCAGTAGTATTGGGGGGTCACCCCTCCACTTT CASSIGGSPLHF
TRBJ1-4 TRBV7-9 - once TGTGCCAGCAGCTTAGGGGTCTCAGGGGTAACTAATGAAAAACTGTTTTTT CASSLGVSGVTNEKLFF
TRBJ2-1 TRBV5-5 - - TGTGCCAGCAGCTTGGAAGGGGCAGGGTGGAATGAGCAGTTCTTC CASSLEGAGWNEQFF
TRBJ1-1 TRBV7-9 - - TGTGCCAGCAGCTTAGGTCCAGGCTGGAACACTGAAGCTTTCTTT CASSLGPGWNTEAFF
TRBJ1-1 TRBV5-6 - - TGCGCCCCCCGCCGGGGGGGCGGGCGCGGAGCTGTCACTGAAGCTTTCTTT CAPRRGGGRGAVTEAFF
TRBJ1-2 TRBV5-4 TRBD1 - TGTGCCAGCATCGCCGAGCGCAGGGGGCGAGGAAGGGACTATGGCTACACCTTC CASIAERRGRGRDYGYTF
TRBJ1-5 TRBV28 TRBD1 - TGTGCCAGCGGTTCACCGGGACAGGGGATACAGCCCCAGCATTTT CASGSPGQGIQPQHF
TRBJ2-7 TRBV27 TRBD2 - TGTGCCAGCAGTTTATGGGGGGGGAACTACGAGCAGTACTTC CASSLWGGNYEQYF
TRBJ2-7 TRBV11-2 TRBD1 - TGTGCCAGCAGCTTAGGAAAGGGGGCTTACGAGCAGTACTTC CASSLGKGAYEQYF